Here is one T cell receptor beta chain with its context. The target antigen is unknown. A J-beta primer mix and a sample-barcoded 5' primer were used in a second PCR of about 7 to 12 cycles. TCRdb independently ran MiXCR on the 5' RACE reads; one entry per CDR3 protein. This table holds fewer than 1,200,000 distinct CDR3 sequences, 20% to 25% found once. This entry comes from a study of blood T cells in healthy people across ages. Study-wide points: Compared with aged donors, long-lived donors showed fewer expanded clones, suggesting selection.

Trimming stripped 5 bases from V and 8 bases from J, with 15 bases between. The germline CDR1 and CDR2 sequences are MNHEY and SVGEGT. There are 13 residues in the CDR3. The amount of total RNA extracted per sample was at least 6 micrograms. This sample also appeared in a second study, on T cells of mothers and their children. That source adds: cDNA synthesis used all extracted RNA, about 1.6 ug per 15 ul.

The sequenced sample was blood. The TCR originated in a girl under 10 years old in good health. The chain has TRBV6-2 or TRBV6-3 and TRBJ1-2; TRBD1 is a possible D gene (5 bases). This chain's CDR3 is CASSLRRGEGYTF. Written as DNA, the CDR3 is TGTGCCAGCAGTCTAAGGAGGGGAGAAGGCTACACCTTC.